Sequencing of this T cell receptor (beta chain) was carried out in a study of monozygotic twins with inflammatory bowel disease. Study outcomes and limitations: Healthy co-twins exceeded IBD patients in TCRbeta diversity as measured by inverse Simpson.

TCRdb re-called the 5' RACE reads and catalogs CDR3 proteins one per entry, DNA excluded. The table lists some 170,000 distinct CDR3 sequences. To note about this clonotype: Its matching antigen is unknown.

CDR1 LNHDA and CDR2 SQIVND come from the germline V gene (reference sequence). The CDR3 length is 16 residues. The receptor was derived from a human donor with ulcerative colitis or Crohn's disease, or a healthy co-twin of an affected twin (not recorded which). The chain links TRBV19 to TRBJ1-5; without DNA, the TCRdb call of TRBD1 cannot be checked. Sequencing used blood. The CDR3 sequence: CASSRQGENSNQPQHF.